Here is one T cell receptor beta chain with its context. What it binds is unknown. These data originate in a study of shared clonotypes between healthy human individuals. Study at large: Donors had three CD4 naive, three CD4 memory, two CD8 naive and one CD8 memory plate apiece.

The CDR3 is made up of 14 amino acids. Deletions cut 6 bases from V and 0 bases from J, with 12 bases between. Germline V lookup: CDR1 MNHEY, CDR2 SVGAGI. Study-level results: Naive subsets usually exceeded memory subsets in estimated richness. The study found lower generation probabilities in non-shared clonotypes than in those shared by all four donors.

Assay used: immunoSEQ multiplex PCR; TCRdb lists only in-frame clones, some missing. The table has around 510,000 clones, around 95% seen once; the top ten hold approximately 0.06%. This TCR was recovered from a woman in her thirties in good health. The sequencing input was naive CD4+ T cells sorted from blood. The subset denotes: CD45RA+ positively selected. This chain connects TRBV6-5 to TRBJ2-7, with D perhaps matching TRBD1 (6 bases). The CDR3 DNA sequence: TGTGCCAGCAGGCAGGGGAGCAGCTCCTACGAGCAGTACTTC. As protein: CASRQGSSSYEQYF.